This record looks at one T cell receptor beta chain sequence and its context. The data are from a study of cytomegalovirus exposure and HLA in healthy donors. Looking at the study overall: Roughly 80 million unique TCRs from HLA-typed donors made up an early data release.

A multiplex PCR was run with 60 Vbeta primers and 13 Jbeta primers. Profiling relied on immunoSEQ multiplex PCR, and the TCRdb table lists in-frame clones only, not all of them. This table has approximately 150,000 clones, 75% to 80% appearing once. The germline V gene encodes CDR1 MNHEY and CDR2 SVGAGI. V lost 5 bases and J lost 4, with 14 bases in between. The CDR3 has 14 amino acids. V and J are TRBV6-5 and TRBJ1-1; unclear D gene. The source of this sequence is a woman aged 18-35 years in good health and CMV-seropositive. The specimen was PBMCs. CDR3 nucleotides: TGTGCCAGCAGTCCGAGGTCGAGAGGCACTGAAGCTTTCTTT. Translating it yields CASSPRSRGTEAFF.